The 29 T cell receptor beta chains listed next were all sequenced from one sample in a study of Ad26.COV2.S vaccination and SARS-CoV-2 variants (dated by TCRdb to the early 2020s). The treatment or condition label for this specimen denotes: some 20 received Ad26.COV2.S at low or high dose, single or two shots; about five received placebo; per-sample allocation not given. For vaccine and placebo recipients, repertoires were sequenced using samples collected on day 63 after the first injection. Receptor amplification or capture employed the immunoSEQ multiplex PCR assay. TCRdb took this table from immuneACCESS and kept in-frame rearrangements with V and J called. Such tables lack part of the clones; where checked against another copy, unresolved V genes explain under half of the gap, and the rest is unexplained. In this sample the table shows roughly 270,000 clones, 70% to 90% of which occur a single time. Approximately 3.4% of the sample is taken by the ten largest.

The sample in question was peripheral blood, obtained in a trial of Ad26.COV2.S vaccine versus placebo. The receptors originated from a person aged 18 to 65 who received the Ad26.COV2.S COVID-19 vaccine or a placebo.

The rearrangement uses TRBV12-1 and TRBJ1-2. TRBV12-1 is recorded as a pseudogene. This CDR3 contains 13 residues. The CDR3 region has the DNA TGTGCCAGCAGCGTCTCCTGTAACTATGGCTACACCTTC. Its translation: CASSVSCNYGYTF.

This chain links TRBV6-5 with TRBJ2-3; D gene unclear. Germline V gives CDR1 MNHEY, CDR2 SVGAGI. The CDR3 runs 14 residues. Trimming removed 0 bases at V and 0 bases at J, with 4 bases between. CDR3 sequence: CASSYSSSTDTQYF. The CDR3, as DNA: TGTGCCAGCAGTTACTCTTCCAGCACAGATACGCAGTATTTT.

The chain combines TRBV27 with TRBJ2-7, with no clear D. V gave up 5 bases and J gave up 5 bases, with 16 bases separating them. Germline V lookup: CDR1 MNHEY, CDR2 SMNVEV (reference sequence). The CDR3 totals 14 residues. CDR3 region: CASSLPGDGNEQYF. Here the CDR3 DNA reads TGTGCCAGCAGTCTACCGGGCGATGGGAACGAGCAGTACTTC.

The chain links TRBV9 to TRBJ2-3; 9 bases align to TRBD2. The V and J ends lost 4 bases and 3 bases, in that order; junction bases with no gene match: 15. Germline V lookup: CDR1 SGDLS, CDR2 YYNGEE. The CDR3 is made up of 18 amino acids. The CDR3 is CASSSQTVSGRRTDTQYF. The CDR3 DNA reads as TGTGCCAGCAGCAGCCAGACTGTTAGCGGGAGAAGGACAGATACGCAGTATTTT.

This chain's CDR3 is CASSKGLAGDGSSYEQYF. In DNA, the CDR3 is TGTGCCAGCAGCAAGGGACTAGCGGGGGACGGGTCCTCCTACGAGCAGTACTTC. The chain has TRBV9 and TRBJ2-7, with 14 bases that match TRBD2. The length of the CDR3 is 18 residues. Germline V CDR1 and CDR2: SGDLS, YYNGEE. With V trimmed by 4 bases and J by 0 bases, 9 bases remained unmatched.

The V and J genes are TRBV19 and TRBJ2-1, with 8 nucleotides matching TRBD2. This CDR3 spans 15 amino acids. Germline V lookup: CDR1 LNHDA, CDR2 SQIVND (reference sequence). Germline trimming cut 7 bases from V and 5 bases from J; bases unmatched to any gene: 10. The CDR3 DNA is TGTGCCAGTAACCAAGGGGGACTAGGCGACAATGAGCAGTTCTTC. Amino acid sequence: CASNQGGLGDNEQFF.

The rearrangement uses TRBV7-9 and TRBJ2-1, with no clear D. Germline V gene lookup returns CDR1 SEHNR and CDR2 FQNEAQ (reference sequence). This CDR3 has 12 residues. Trimming removed 1 base from V and 6 bases from J, with 4 bases in between. The CDR3 bases are TGTGCCAGCAGCTTAGGAGTCAATGAGCAGTTCTTC. Its translation is CASSLGVNEQFF.

The V call is TRBV18, the J call TRBJ2-5; 10 positions agree with TRBD2. This CDR3 comprises 16 residues. Germline CDR1 is KGHSH and CDR2 is LQKENI. J lost 5 bases, V lost 0 bases, and 6 bases had no gene match. In DNA, the CDR3 is TGTGCCAGCTCACCACCGGGTAGCGGGGGGACGGAGACCCAGTACTTC. Translation gives CASSPPGSGGTETQYF.

The V gene is TRBV7-9, the J gene TRBJ1-2; 10 positions match TRBD1. The CDR3 consists of 14 residues. CDR1 and CDR2 from the germline V gene are SEHNR and FQNEAQ (reference sequence). Trimming removed 1 base from V and 8 bases from J; junction bases left unmatched: 4. CDR3 nucleotide sequence: TGTGCCAGCAGCTTAGGACAGGGGGCAACAGGCTACACCTTC. As protein: CASSLGQGATGYTF. The full variable domain, with the rest looked up from reference TRBV7-9 and TRBJ1-2, is DTGVSQNPRHKITKRGQNVTFRCDPISEHNRLYWYRQTLGQGPEFLTYFQNEAQLEKSRLLSDRFSAERPKGSFSTLEIQRTEQGDSAMYLCASSLGQGATGYTFGSGTRLTVV.

This clone came up once. The genes are TRBV12-3 or TRBV12-4 and TRBJ1-1; 7 bases map to TRBD1. Germline trimming cut 5 bases from V and 5 bases from J; bases unmatched to any gene: 5. This CDR3 region has 13 residues. The CDR3 protein is CASSTQGETEAFF. CDR3 in DNA: TGTGCCAGCAGTACTCAGGGGGAAACTGAAGCTTTCTTT.

The chain combines TRBV5-1 with TRBJ2-5; unclear D gene. Germline assignment: CDR1 SGHRS and CDR2 YFSETQ. The V end lost 4 bases, the J end lost 1 base, and 11 bases lay between the germline ends. CDR3 length: 14 amino acids. The CDR3 DNA follows: TGCGCCAGCAGCGACCCGGGTTTCCAAGAGACCCAGTACTTC. Encoded protein: CASSDPGFQETQYF.

Concerning this clone: With a much larger clone just one base away, this may be a read error. The rearrangement joins TRBV7-8 to TRBJ1-1; 8 bases align to TRBD1. V trimming: 3 bases; J trimming: 0 bases; junction bases outside the gene matches: 0. The CDR3 has 14 residues. CDR1 and CDR2 (germline): SGHVS, FQNEAQ. DNA of the CDR3: TGTGCCAGCAGCTTGACAGGGGTGAACACTGAAGCTTTCTTT. This codes for CASSLTGVNTEAFF.

V and J are TRBV4-3 and TRBJ2-7, with D tentatively TRBD1 (6 bases). The germline CDR1 and CDR2 sequences are LGHNA and YSLEER. This CDR3 is 15 amino acids long. The germline V and J ends were trimmed by 3 bases and 4 bases, with 16 bases remaining between them. DNA of the CDR3: TGCGCCAGCAGCCAGGTTCCGGGACAAATATACGAGCAGTACTTC. Translation gives CASSQVPGQIYEQYF.

This clone showed up just a few times. Other DNA sequences of this sample code for an identical CDR3. This chain connects TRBV7-9 to TRBJ1-1; D remains ambiguous. V lost 1 base to trimming and J lost 1 base, with 4 bases between them. CDR1 is SEHNR and CDR2 is FQNEAQ in the germline V gene (reference sequence). CDR3 size: 13 residues. CDR3 coding DNA: TGTGCCAGCAGCTTAGGACAGAACACTGAAGCTTTCTTT. Translating gives CASSLGQNTEAFF.

The genes are TRBV10-1 and TRBJ2-1, with a tentative D call TRBD2 (5 bases). The V end was cut by 4 bases, the J end by 0 bases, with 10 bases between. The CDR3 extends over 15 amino acids. CDR1 is WNHNN, CDR2 SYGVQD, per germline (reference sequence). This chain's CDR3 is CASSAAVVSYNEQFF. CDR3 sequence (DNA): TGCGCCAGCAGTGCAGCGGTGGTCTCCTACAATGAGCAGTTCTTC.

V is TRBV4-1 and J is TRBJ2-7; 7 nucleotides match TRBD1. This CDR3 comprises 16 residues. CDR1 and CDR2 (germline): MGHRA, YSYEKL. V was pared by 1 base and J by 2 bases, with 8 bases of the junction left unmatched. In nucleotides, the CDR3 is TGCGCCAGCAGCCAAGTGAGGGGGCGAGATCCCTACGAGCAGTACTTC. This translates into CASSQVRGRDPYEQYF.

The chain recombines TRBV7-2 with TRBJ1-6; 7 nucleotides match TRBD1. From germline, CDR1 is SGHTA and CDR2 FQGNSA. With 4 bases clipped from V and 9 bases from J, the junction kept 6 bases outside the gene matches. This CDR3 comprises 14 residues. The CDR3 DNA reads as TGTGCCAGCAGCTCGGACAGGAGGCGTTCACCCCTCCACTTT. Translating it yields CASSSDRRRSPLHF. The full variable domain, with the rest looked up from reference TRBV7-2 and TRBJ1-6, is GAGVSQSPSNKVTEKGKDVELRCDPISGHTALYWYRQSLGQGLEFLIYFQGNSAPDKSGLPSDRFSAERTGGSVSTLTIQRTQQEDSAVYLCASSSDRRRSPLHFGNGTRLTVT.

This clone is a singleton in its sample. The rearrangement uses TRBV6-5 and TRBJ2-3, with D unclear. The CDR3 sequence is 14 residues long. Germline V gene data show CDR1 as MNHEY and CDR2 as SVGAGI. Trimming pared 7 bases from V and 0 bases from J, leaving 11 bases between. CDR3 protein: CASILARSTDTQYF. The CDR3 DNA reads as TGTGCCAGCATTCTGGCACGAAGCACAGATACGCAGTATTTT.

This clone was counted only a few times. The chain carries TRBV10-1 and TRBJ2-7, with 7 bases aligning to TRBD2. CDR1 and CDR2 (germline): WNHNN, SYGVQD (reference sequence). This CDR3 comprises 14 residues. The ends lost 5 bases at V and 3 bases at J; junction bases unmatched: 7. DNA for the CDR3: TGCGCCAGCAGTTCGGGAGGAGGTAACTACGAGCAGTACTTC. Protein: CASSSGGGNYEQYF.

This rearrangement joins TRBV7-8 to TRBJ1-5; weak D call: TRBD1 (5 bases). V lost 1 base to trimming and J lost 5 bases, with 12 bases between them. The CDR3 runs 15 residues. Germline values: CDR1 SGHVS, CDR2 FQNEAQ. The CDR3 DNA reads TGTGCCAGCAGCTTAGTGTGGGGGACTGATCAGCCCCAGCATTTT. Its translation is CASSLVWGTDQPQHF. Complete variable domain (other parts from reference TRBV7-8 and TRBJ1-5): GAGVSQSPRYKVAKRGQDVALRCDPISGHVSLFWYQQALGQGPEFLTYFQNEAQLDKSGLPSDRFFAERPEGSVSTLKIQRTQQEDSAVYLCASSLVWGTDQPQHFGDGTRLSIL.

The gene calls are TRBV5-1 and TRBJ1-1; 7 nucleotides agree with TRBD1. The length of the CDR3 is 15 residues. Germline CDR1 and CDR2: SGHRS and YFSETQ. Unmatched junction bases numbered 7, after V lost 3 bases and J lost 2 bases. CDR3: CASSSPGGGNTEAFF. Here the CDR3 DNA reads TGCGCCAGCAGCTCACCGGGAGGGGGCAACACTGAAGCTTTCTTT.

The V call is TRBV6-1, the J call TRBJ2-1; a possible D gene is TRBD1 (6 bases). CDR1 is MNHNS, CDR2 SASEGT, per germline. V lost 4 bases to trimming and J lost 0 bases, with 13 bases between them. This CDR3 contains 16 residues. As DNA, the CDR3 is TGTGCCAGCAGTGGGATACAGGGAACCTCCTACAATGAGCAGTTCTTC. This codes for CASSGIQGTSYNEQFF.

This chain links TRBV2 with TRBJ1-2; 9 bases match TRBD1. Germline assignment: CDR1 SNHLY and CDR2 FYNNEI. V shed 3 bases, J shed 4 bases, and the junction held 6 bases outside the gene matches. The CDR3 sequence is 15 residues long. The CDR3 here is CASSDRTGAGYGYTF. CDR3 DNA: TGTGCCAGCAGTGACCGGACAGGGGCCGGCTATGGCTACACCTTC.

J is TRBJ2-2 and V is TRBV4-2, with a weak D call TRBD1 (6 bases). V shed 2 bases and J shed 0 bases, with 10 bases lying between them. Germline V CDR1 and CDR2: LGHNA, YNFKEQ. The CDR3 runs 16 residues. The CDR3 region is CASSQTGPANTGELFF. The CDR3 bases are TGTGCCAGCAGCCAAACAGGGCCCGCGAACACCGGGGAGCTGTTTTTT.

This chain connects TRBV7-8 to TRBJ1-1; possible D gene TRBD1, 5 bases. This CDR3 is 14 amino acids long. Trimming took off 5 bases at V and 3 bases at J, with 13 bases between the two ends. Germline V gene sequence: CDR1 SGHVS, CDR2 FQNEAQ. DNA for the CDR3: TGTGCCAGCAGCGATAATGTAGGGGACACTGAAGCTTTCTTT. This gives the protein CASSDNVGDTEAFF.

This clone was observed a few times. The chain joins TRBV6-1 to TRBJ1-5; D ambiguous. This CDR3 is 17 amino acids long. Germline assignment: CDR1 MNHNS and CDR2 SASEGT. With 0 bases removed from V and 3 bases from J, the gap between germline ends came to 15 bases. The CDR3 loop reads CASSEAGRWSPNQPQHF. The DNA of the CDR3 is TGTGCCAGCAGTGAAGCCGGACGCTGGAGCCCCAATCAGCCCCAGCATTTT.

This chain uses TRBV6-5 with TRBJ2-7, with 7 bases identical to TRBD1. The CDR3 is 11 residues long. V was clipped by 7 bases and J by 11 bases; unmatched bases: 8. The germline V gene has CDR1 MNHEY and CDR2 SVGAGI. This chain's CDR3 is CASKQGESEYF. Written as DNA, the CDR3 is TGTGCCAGCAAGCAGGGGGAATCGGAGTACTTC.

The chain recombines TRBV19 with TRBJ1-2; the D gene is possibly TRBD1 (5 bases). V lost 5 bases, J lost 6 bases, and 16 bases lay in between. CDR1 and CDR2 (germline): LNHDA, SQIVND (reference sequence). The CDR3 length is 14 residues. The CDR3 loop is CASSPQLGRDGYTF. DNA of the CDR3: TGTGCCAGTAGTCCACAATTGGGACGCGATGGCTACACCTTC.

The rearrangement joins TRBV6-5 to TRBJ1-1, with 7 bases lining up with TRBD1. Germline V gene data show CDR1 as MNHEY and CDR2 as SVGAGI. The J segment lost 1 base and the V segment lost 10 bases, leaving 6 bases of the junction unmatched. CDR3 length: 13 residues. The chain's CDR3 is CATPGQRNTEAFF. CDR3 in DNA: TGTGCCACCCCGGGACAGAGGAACACTGAAGCTTTCTTT.